A single sample gave rise to the 16 T cell receptor beta chains below, sequenced in a study of blood T cell repertoires in COVID-19. Repertoires were generated with immunoSEQ multiplex PCR, while TCRdb's copy carries only in-frame clones and drops some. The table shows 200,000 to 250,000 clones, with roughly 88% occurring only once. Sequenced sample: PBMCs or T cells enriched from blood (not recorded which). The receptors originated from a woman in her 30s who had been exposed to COVID-19.

This clone has only one observation. This chain connects TRBV5-1 to TRBJ2-1, with 7 positions matching TRBD2. CDR1 and CDR2 (germline): SGHRS, YFSETQ. The CDR3 has 14 residues. After removal of 4 bases from V and 2 bases from J, the junction contained 3 bases not matched to a gene. Here the CDR3 reads CASSHRGAYNEQFF. CDR3 sequence (DNA): TGCGCCAGCAGCCACCGGGGGGCCTACAATGAGCAGTTCTTC.

The V call is TRBV10-2, the J call TRBJ2-1; D is possibly TRBD2 (6 bases). The CDR3 length is 14 residues. Germline CDR1 is WSHSY and CDR2 is SAAADI. The V gene lost 4 bases and the J gene lost 7 bases, with 14 bases spanning the gap. The CDR3 nucleotides read TGCGCCAGCAGTGGGTGGGGTGGAGGGAATGAGCAGTTCTTC. Residues: CASSGWGGGNEQFF.

The chain combines TRBV19 with TRBJ2-7, with TRBD1 identical over 9 bases. The CDR3 is 14 amino acids. Unmatched junction bases numbered 5, after V lost 5 bases and J lost 3 bases. Germline V CDR1 and CDR2: LNHDA, SQIVND (reference sequence). CDR3: CASSPDRGNYEQYF. For the CDR3, the DNA is TGTGCCAGTAGTCCGGACAGGGGAAACTACGAGCAGTACTTC. The whole variable domain, filled in from reference TRBV19 and TRBJ2-7, reads DGGITQSPKYLFRKEGQNVTLSCEQNLNHDAMYWYRQDPGQGLRLIYYSQIVNDFQKGDIAEGYSVSREKKESFPLTVTSAQKNPTAFYLCASSPDRGNYEQYFGPGTRLTVT.

The chain employs TRBV5-1 and TRBJ2-3; TRBD2 agrees at 8 bases. The V segment lost 0 bases and the J segment 5 bases; nucleotides outside the gene matches: 8. CDR1 and CDR2 from the germline V gene are SGHRS and YFSETQ. The CDR3 length is 16 residues. The CDR3 loop is CASSLEGAGEEDTQYF. The CDR3 DNA follows: TGCGCCAGCAGCTTGGAGGGAGCGGGAGAGGAAGATACGCAGTATTTT. Variable domain in full (rest from reference TRBV5-1 and TRBJ2-3): KAGVTQTPRYLIKTRGQQVTLSCSPISGHRSVSWYQQTPGQGLQFLFEYFSETQRNKGNFPGRFSGRQFSNSRSEMNVSTLELGDSALYLCASSLEGAGEEDTQYFGPGTRLTVL.

The chain combines TRBV4-1 with TRBJ2-3; D is perhaps TRBD2 (5 bases). The CDR3 extends over 15 amino acids. Between the trimmed V and J ends, which lost 11 bases and 0 bases, there was a span of 18 bases. Germline-derived CDR1 and CDR2 are MGHRA and YSYEKL. This CDR3 reads CASKRSGASTDTQYF. CDR3 coding DNA: TGCGCCTCCAAACGAAGCGGTGCTAGCACAGATACGCAGTATTTT.

The chain recombines TRBV4-1 with TRBJ2-1, with 9 bases identical to TRBD2. The junction had 15 bases not matched to a gene; V was cut back by 1 base and J by 8 bases. CDR1 MGHRA and CDR2 YSYEKL come from the germline V gene. The CDR3 runs to 18 residues. DNA of the CDR3: TGCGCCAGCAGCCAAGGCCCTGGAGCGGGAGGAGCAGACTATGAGCAGTTCTTC. Translating it yields CASSQGPGAGGADYEQFF.

The chain recombines TRBV24-1 with TRBJ2-5; perhaps TRBD2 as D (6 bases). The V end was cut by 0 bases, the J end by 3 bases, with 7 bases between. Germline loops: CDR1 KGHDR, CDR2 SFDVKD. The CDR3 length is 14 residues. The CDR3 reads CATSDLGGEETQYF. DNA for the CDR3: TGTGCCACCAGTGATTTGGGCGGGGAAGAGACCCAGTACTTC.

CDR3: CASASSGLPRQYF. Written as DNA, the CDR3 is TGTGCCAGCGCGTCTTCGGGACTCCCACGGCAGTACTTC. The chain joins TRBV6-5 to TRBJ2-7; possible D gene TRBD2, 6 bases. This CDR3 has 13 residues. Between the trimmed V and J ends, which lost 8 bases and 9 bases, there was a span of 20 bases. Germline values: CDR1 MNHEY, CDR2 SVGAGI.

The V call is TRBV27, the J call TRBJ2-2; D call uncertain. Per the germline V gene, CDR1 is MNHEY and CDR2 is SMNVEV (reference sequence). The V end lost 4 bases, the J end lost 4 bases, and 16 bases lay between the germline ends. The CDR3 consists of 16 residues. This CDR3 reads CASSYYLVGGTGELFF. CDR3 DNA sequence: TGTGCCAGCAGTTATTATCTAGTAGGTGGCACCGGGGAGCTGTTTTTT.

CDR3 sequence reads: CASRVGAGTEAFF. The CDR3 nucleotides read TGTGCCAGCCGGGTCGGGGCGGGGACTGAAGCTTTCTTT. The chain employs TRBV6-4 and TRBJ1-1; D is perhaps TRBD1 (5 bases). This CDR3 has 13 amino acids. Looked up from germline, CDR1 is MRHNA and CDR2 is SNTAGT. The V end was cut by 8 bases, the J end by 5 bases, with 15 bases between.

This clone was seen only a few times. The chain joins TRBV28 to TRBJ2-7, with 9 bases lining up with TRBD2. The CDR3 loop spans 14 amino acids. The junction had 3 bases not matched to a gene; V was cut back by 3 bases and J by 3 bases. The germline V gene encodes CDR1 MDHEN and CDR2 SYDVKM. The CDR3 spells CASSFSSGDYEQYF. The CDR3 DNA reads TGTGCCAGCAGTTTTTCTAGCGGGGACTACGAGCAGTACTTC. Full variable domain (outside the CDR3, taken from reference TRBV28 and TRBJ2-7): DVKVTQSSRYLVKRTGEKVFLECVQDMDHENMFWYRQDPGLGLRLIYFSYDVKMKEKGDIPEGYSVSREKKERFSLILESASTNQTSMYLCASSFSSGDYEQYFGPGTRLTVT.

The chain carries TRBV5-1 and TRBJ1-4; 10 nucleotides line up with TRBD1. J was trimmed by 2 bases and V by 0 bases; bases with no gene match: 4. Germline V lookup: CDR1 SGHRS, CDR2 YFSETQ. The CDR3 has 17 amino acids. The CDR3 spells CASSLGQGAFTNEKLFF. CDR3 nucleotide sequence: TGCGCCAGCAGCTTGGGACAGGGGGCGTTCACTAATGAAAAACTGTTTTTT.

This chain links TRBV10-3 with TRBJ1-2, with 7 bases fitting TRBD1. V lost 4 bases and J lost 6; bases outside the gene matches: 5. The CDR3 runs 13 residues. CDR1 is ENHRY and CDR2 is SYGVKD in the germline V gene. CDR3 in amino acids: CAISGGTADGYTF. CDR3 nucleotides: TGTGCCATCAGTGGTGGGACAGCCGATGGCTACACCTTC.

J is TRBJ1-5 and V is TRBV6-5; D is undetermined. CDR1 and CDR2 from the germline V gene are MNHEY and SVGAGI. CDR3 size: 13 residues. V lost 5 bases to trimming and J lost 4 bases, with 9 bases between them. The DNA for the CDR3 is TGTGCCAGCAGTACGACGGGGAATCAGCCCCAGCATTTT. It specifies CASSTTGNQPQHF.

This rearrangement joins TRBV30 to TRBJ1-2; no clear D gene. The germline V gene encodes CDR1 GTSNPN and CDR2 SVGIG (reference sequence). V lost 6 bases and J 2 bases, leaving 13 bases between the germline ends. This CDR3 has 13 residues. CDR3 protein: CACLDGENYGYTF. For the CDR3, the DNA is TGTGCCTGTCTGGACGGGGAGAACTATGGCTACACCTTC.

The chain uses TRBV11-1 and TRBJ1-2, with D possibly being TRBD1 (5 bases). The CDR3 runs to 16 residues. Germline CDR1 is SGHAT and CDR2 is FQDESV (reference sequence). V was cut by 0 bases and J by 6 bases, with 17 bases left in between. This CDR3 is CASSLAAGKVKNGYTF. CDR3 DNA: TGTGCCAGCAGCTTAGCAGCAGGGAAGGTGAAGAATGGCTACACCTTC.